This T cell receptor (beta chain) came from a study of T-cell memory formation after mild COVID-19. As for the study in general: Largely donor-specific TCR clusters were found.

This clonotype was counted only a few times. What it binds is unknown. General observations from the study: Those CD4+ clones that contracted were mainly in CM and EM (CD8+ ones in EMRA).

Using its own MiXCR run on the 5' RACE reads, TCRdb lists one record per CDR3 protein. Of roughly 560,000 distinct CDR3 sequences listed, around 21% are singletons. The source of this sequence is an adult woman who had mild COVID-19 (a few samples of this study predate the infection). Cell type and time point are not known. The sequenced sample was PBMCs or a T cell subset sorted from them (not recorded which).

CDR3 loop: CASSKGLRETQYF. CDR3 DNA: TGTGCCAGCAGCAAAGGTCTTAGAGAGACCCAGTACTTC. This rearrangement joins TRBV21-1 to TRBJ2-5. TRBV21-1 is noted as a pseudogene. This CDR3 spans 13 amino acids.